This TCR beta chain was sequenced during a study of T-cell reconstitution after alpha-beta-depleted transplantation in children. The CDR3 is made up of 15 amino acids. Trimming removed 0 bases at V and 0 bases at J, with 9 bases between. Germline loops: CDR1 SGHRS, CDR2 YFSETQ. Preparation of the TCRbeta library involved a method that used unique molecular identifiers. TCRdb passed the PCR reads through MiXCR, listing each CDR3 protein once. The top ten clones hold 2.5% to 4% of a sample with 500,000 to 600,000 distinct CDR3 sequences, about a sixth of them seen once. This clonotype was seen a few times.

This sample comprised PBMCs from the stem cell graft donor, obtained from the stem cell graft. This receptor was taken from a human donor who donated a stem cell graft to a child with acute lymphoblastic leukemia. The chain links TRBV5-1 to TRBJ1-1; D remains ambiguous. CDR3 DNA sequence: TGCGCCAGCAGCTTGGCCGGGGAGATGAACACTGAAGCTTTCTTT. Its translation is CASSLAGEMNTEAFF.